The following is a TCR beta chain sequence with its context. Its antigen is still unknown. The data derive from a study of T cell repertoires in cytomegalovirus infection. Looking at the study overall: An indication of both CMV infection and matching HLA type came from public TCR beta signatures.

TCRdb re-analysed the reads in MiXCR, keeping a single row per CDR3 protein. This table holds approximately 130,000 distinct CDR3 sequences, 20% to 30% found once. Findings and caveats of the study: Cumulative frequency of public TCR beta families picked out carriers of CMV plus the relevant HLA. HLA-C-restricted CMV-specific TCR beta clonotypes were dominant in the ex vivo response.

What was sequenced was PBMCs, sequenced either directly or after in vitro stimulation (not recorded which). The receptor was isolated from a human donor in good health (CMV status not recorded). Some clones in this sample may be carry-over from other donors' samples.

DNA for the CDR3: TGTGCCAGCAGTTCAGAGGGCTACTCACTAGCCACAGATACGCAGTATTTT. Protein: CASSSEGYSLATDTQYF. V and J are TRBV6-1 and TRBJ2-3; tentative D call: TRBD2 (6 bases). Germline V gene sequence: CDR1 MNHNS, CDR2 SASEGT. The CDR3 contains 17 residues. Trimming left V 5 bases short and J 2 bases short, with 20 bases between.